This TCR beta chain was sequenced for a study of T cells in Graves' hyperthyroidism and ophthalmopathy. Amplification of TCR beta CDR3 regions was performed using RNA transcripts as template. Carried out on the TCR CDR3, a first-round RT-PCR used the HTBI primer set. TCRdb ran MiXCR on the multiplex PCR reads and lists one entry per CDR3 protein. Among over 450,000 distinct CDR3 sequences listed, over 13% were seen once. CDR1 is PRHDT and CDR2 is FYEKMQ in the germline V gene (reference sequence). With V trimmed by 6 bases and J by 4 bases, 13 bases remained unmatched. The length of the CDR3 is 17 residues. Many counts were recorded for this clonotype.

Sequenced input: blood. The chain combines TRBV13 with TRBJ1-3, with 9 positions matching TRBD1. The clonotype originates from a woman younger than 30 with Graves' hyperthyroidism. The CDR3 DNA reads TGTGCCAGCAGTCCAGGGCTAACAGGGGGCAGAGGAAACACCATATATTTT. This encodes CASSPGLTGGRGNTIYF.